The present T cell receptor beta chain was sequenced within a study of blood T cell repertoires in COVID-19. The wider study: Acute-phase and convalescent COVID-19 samples originated in the United States, Italy and Spain. The analysed material was cDNA or gDNA that came from T cells, B-cell-depleted T cells, or PBMCs.

Original data processing: Reference gene primers were amplified, and this amplification served to estimate nucleated cell counts. Repertoires were generated with immunoSEQ multiplex PCR, while TCRdb's copy carries only in-frame clones and drops some. V, J and clone size are taken as reported in that table, and D and trimming were inferred from the DNA itself. The repertoire holds over 400,000 clones, with 80% to 90% as singletons. The length of the CDR3 is 16 residues. Germline V gene sequence: CDR1 LNHDA, CDR2 SQIVND (reference sequence). Germline trimming cut 8 bases from V and 1 base from J; bases unmatched to any gene: 6.

The specimen was peripheral blood. This sequence joins TRBV19 and TRBJ2-3; 13 bases match TRBD2. This clonotype originated in a human donor in a cohort sampled during active COVID-19. This CDR3 is CASSLGLAGGTDTQYF. DNA for the CDR3: TGTGCCAGTTCCCTTGGACTAGCGGGGGGCACAGATACGCAGTATTTT.